Listed below are T cell receptor beta chains from one sample, sequenced in a study of blood T cell repertoires in COVID-19. The data were produced by immunoSEQ multiplex PCR, yet TCRdb's version contains in-frame clones alone and is incomplete. The sample includes some 200,000 clones, roughly 80% of them seen just once. Sequenced sample: peripheral blood. The receptors stem from a man younger than 40 with active or convalescent COVID-19. Both conserved end residues are part of each CDR3. A D gene is named only where the DNA matches it firmly. Not all rows give a size; the values are once, few, many and, for expanded clones, a class.

.	.	TRBJ2-3	TRBV3-1/TRBV3-2	TGTGCCAGCAGCCAAGATGGGGGGTTCACAGATACGCAGTATTTT	CASSQDGGFTDTQYF
.	.	TRBJ2-7	TRBV11-3	TGTGCCAGCAGCGTGGGTGCTGAGGTCCTCGAGCAGTACTTC	CASSVGAEVLEQYF
TRBD1	once	TRBJ2-3	TRBV28	TGTGCCAGCAGTTCCGCGGGACAGGGTAGGACAGATACGCAGTATTTT	CASSSAGQGRTDTQYF
.	.	TRBJ2-3	TRBV24-1	TGTGCCACCAGTGTCTCGGACAGCAGCACAGATACGCAGTATTTT	CATSVSDSSTDTQYF
.	.	TRBJ1-2	TRBV30	TGTGCCTGGAGTACCAGACGGGTAACTAACTATGGCTACACCTTC	CAWSTRRVTNYGYTF
.	.	TRBJ2-1	TRBV9	TGTGCCAGCAGCGGACTAGTCGTGAATGAGCAGTTCTTC	CASSGLVVNEQFF
.	.	TRBJ2-3	TRBV7-9	TGTGCCAGCAGCTTAGCAGGACAGAACACAGATACGCAGTATTTT	CASSLAGQNTDTQYF
.	.	TRBJ2-7	TRBV27	TGTGCCAGCAGTTTATCGGTCCCAGGGGACCAGAGAGGCTACGAGCAGTACTTC	CASSLSVPGDQRGYEQYF
.	.	TRBJ2-3	TRBV10-3	TGTGCCATTGAAACGGAGGCTGGAGTGCTCACAGATACGCAGTATTTT	CAIETEAGVLTDTQYF
.	.	TRBJ1-6	TRBV5-1	TGCGCCAGCAGCTTGGCTGCGTCTCATTCACCCCTCCACTTT	CASSLAASHSPLHF
TRBD1	.	TRBJ2-2	TRBV7-9	TGTGCCAGCAGCTTCGGACAGGGGAACACCGGGGAGCTGTTTTTT	CASSFGQGNTGELFF
TRBD2	.	TRBJ2-1	TRBV5-1	TGCGCCAGCAGCAAGACCGGGACTAGCGGGATCGGGGAGCAGTTCTTC	CASSKTGTSGIGEQFF
TRBD1	.	TRBJ2-5	TRBV19	TGTGCCAGCCACACAGGGGGAGAGACCCAGTACTTC	CASHTGGETQYF
TRBD1	.	TRBJ2-2	TRBV30	TGTGCCTGGACCGGACAGGGTCTCAGCACCGGGGAGCTGTTTTTT	CAWTGQGLSTGELFF
.	.	TRBJ1-3	TRBV5-1	TGCGCCAGCAGCTTGGCGGGGGGATCCGGAAACACCATATATTTT	CASSLAGGSGNTIYF
.	.	TRBJ1-2	TRBV6-2/TRBV6-3	TGTGCCAGCAGTTACAACGGACAGAGGACCTTC	CASSYNGQRTF
TRBD1	.	TRBJ2-2	TRBV5-4	TGTGCCAGCAGCGGGGGGACAGGGGGCGCGTGGACCGGGGAGCTGTTTTTT	CASSGGTGGAWTGELFF
TRBD2	.	TRBJ2-3	TRBV5-1	TGCGCCAGCACCGAACTAGCGGGAGGGCCCACAGATACGCAGTATTTT	CASTELAGGPTDTQYF
TRBD2	.	TRBJ2-5	TRBV13	TGTGCCAGCAGCGAGCAGGGACTAGCGGGGGAGACCCAGTACTTC	CASSEQGLAGETQYF
TRBD1	.	TRBJ1-3	TRBV4-3	TGCGCCAGCAGCCTCGGACAGGGGAGCTCTGGAAACACCATATATTTT	CASSLGQGSSGNTIYF
.	.	TRBJ1-2	TRBV6-5	TGTGCCAGCAGTTCCCGGGGGGGCATAGGCTACACCTTC	CASSSRGGIGYTF
.	.	TRBJ1-3	TRBV4-1	TGCGCCAGCAGCTCCAGGGCCTTCCCTGGAAACACCATATATTTT	CASSSRAFPGNTIYF
TRBD2	.	TRBJ2-1	TRBV5-4	TGTGCCAGCAGCGGGCGGACTAGCGGGGGCTACAATGAGCAGTTCTTC	CASSGRTSGGYNEQFF
TRBD1	once	TRBJ1-2	TRBV7-2	TGTGCCAGCAGCCCAAGTGGACAGGGGCCAGATGGCTACACCTTC	CASSPSGQGPDGYTF
.	.	TRBJ1-1	TRBV19	TGTGCCAGTAGTATAGTGGAGGGAATGAACACTGAAGCTTTCTTT	CASSIVEGMNTEAFF
.	.	TRBJ2-7	TRBV27	TGTGCCAGCAGTTTCGGGCAGGGCTTTTCGTCATACGAGCAGTACTTC	CASSFGQGFSSYEQYF
TRBD1	.	TRBJ1-5	TRBV7-2	TGTGCCAGCAGCCGGGGACAGGGGGAACAGCCCCAGCATTTT	CASSRGQGEQPQHF
.	.	TRBJ2-1	TRBV20-1	TGCAGTGCTAGTCCCCCCCCGAGGCGCGATGAGCAGTTCTTC	CSASPPPRRDEQFF
TRBD2	.	TRBJ2-1	TRBV19	TGTGCCACACGGGCTAGCGGGAGTATAAACAATGAGCAGTTCTTC	CATRASGSINNEQFF
.	once	TRBJ2-7	TRBV2	TGTGCCAGCAGTGCGACTGAGACCTACGAGCAGTACTTC	CASSATETYEQYF
.	.	TRBJ2-7	TRBV5-4	TGTGCCAGCAGCTCGGGACTTCCCTACGAGCAGTACTTC	CASSSGLPYEQYF
.	.	TRBJ1-5	TRBV7-2	TGTGCCAGCAGCTCGGGGGGTAGCAATCAGCCCCAGCATTTT	CASSSGGSNQPQHF
.	.	TRBJ1-1	TRBV10-3	TGTGCCATCAGGACAGTAGCAGGCGAAGCTTTCTTT	CAIRTVAGEAFF
.	few	TRBJ2-7	TRBV11-3	TGTGCCAGCAGATCTAGAATTTCCTACGAGCAGTACTTC	CASRSRISYEQYF
TRBD1	.	TRBJ1-4	TRBV24-1	TGTGCCACCAGTGATCCCGGGACAGCTAAAAATGAAAAACTGTTTTTT	CATSDPGTAKNEKLFF
.	.	TRBJ2-3	TRBV6-4	TGTGCCAGCAGTGTAACAGGCACAGATACGCAGTATTTT	CASSVTGTDTQYF